This is a list of T cell receptor beta chains from one sample in a study of chemoradiotherapy in HPV16-positive cancers. The table came from immunoSEQ multiplex PCR; TCRdb's copy has only in-frame clones and leaves some out. Of around 33,000 clones listed, around 87% were seen once; the top ten hold under 2.5%. The material was blood, obtained from a patient who underwent chemoradiotherapy. The receptors stem from a human donor with HPV-associated anogenital cancer. The CDR3 runs from the conserved cysteine through the conserved F or W. The order of the fields is clone size, D gene, V gene, J gene, CDR3 protein, CDR3 DNA. The D gene is left open where the match is weak. The listing skips clone size in some rows; elsewhere it reads once, few, many or a size class.

>-|TRBD1|TRBV5-6|TRBJ1-2
CASSFPDRSYGYTF
TGTGCCAGCAGCTTTCCGGACAGGAGCTATGGCTACACCTTC
>-|TRBD2|TRBV25-1|TRBJ2-5
CASSAGTSGGGSQYF
TGTGCCAGCAGTGCCGGGACTAGCGGGGGAGGGTCCCAGTACTTC
>few|-|TRBV7-8|TRBJ1-5
CASSKSPTGGTSNQPQHF
TGTGCCAGCAGCAAATCACCCACGGGGGGGACCAGCAATCAGCCCCAGCATTTT
>few|-|TRBV28|TRBJ2-7
CASRLKISYEQYF
TGTGCCAGCCGATTGAAGATATCCTACGAGCAGTACTTC
>-|TRBD1|TRBV6-5|TRBJ1-5
CASSLDRTAQPQHF
TGTGCCAGCAGTTTGGACAGGACAGCTCAGCCCCAGCATTTT
>-|-|TRBV29-1|TRBJ2-2
CSVVTGTSAAGELFF
TGCAGCGTTGTGACGGGAACAAGCGCGGCCGGGGAGCTGTTTTTT
>-|TRBD2|TRBV2|TRBJ2-1
CASSEALLAGSYNEQFF
TGTGCCAGCAGTGAAGCGCTGCTAGCGGGGTCCTACAATGAGCAGTTCTTC
>-|-|TRBV6-6|TRBJ2-6
CASTHGWDSGANVLTF
TGTGCCAGCACCCATGGTTGGGACTCTGGGGCCAACGTCCTGACTTTC
>once|-|TRBV11-2|TRBJ1-2
CASSLDRLGDIRRGSDGYTF
TGTGCCAGCAGCTTAGATCGACTCGGGGACATAAGAAGGGGCTCGGATGGCTACACCTTC
>-|-|TRBV5-1|TRBJ2-7
CASSQDTYEQYF
TGCGCCAGCAGCCAAGACACCTACGAGCAGTACTTC
>-|-|TRBV2|TRBJ1-5
CASRVLSTQPQHF
TGTGCCAGCAGGGTTTTGTCGACTCAGCCCCAGCATTTT
>once|TRBD1|TRBV5-4|TRBJ1-1
CASSWTWDRPMNTEAFF
TGTGCCAGCAGCTGGACCTGGGACAGGCCCATGAACACTGAAGCTTTCTTT
>-|-|TRBV4-1|TRBJ1-6
CASSRGPAWDSPLHF
TGCGCCAGCAGCCGGGGACCCGCGTGGGATTCACCCCTCCACTTT
>-|TRBD1|TRBV6-6|TRBJ1-5
CASSLQGSLQPQHF
TGTGCCAGCAGCCTACAGGGGTCACTTCAGCCCCAGCATTTT
>once|-|TRBV29-1|TRBJ1-1
CSVVVVNTEAFF
TGCAGCGTTGTAGTTGTGAACACTGAAGCTTTCTTT
>-|-|TRBV7-3|TRBJ2-1
CASSPGNEQFF
TGTGCCAGCAGCCCAGGGAATGAGCAGTTCTTC
>-|TRBD1|TRBV5-1|TRBJ2-7
CASSLPGGNYEQYF
TGCGCCAGCAGCTTACCAGGGGGCAACTACGAGCAGTACTTC
>-|-|TRBV7-9|TRBJ1-4
CASSPWGASEKLFF
TGTGCCAGCAGCCCCTGGGGGGCGAGTGAAAAACTGTTTTTT
>-|TRBD1|TRBV2|TRBJ1-2
CASSTPGAGGDGYTF
TGTGCCAGCAGTACACCAGGGGCAGGGGGGGATGGCTACACCTTC
>-|-|TRBV7-6|TRBJ2-1
CASSLGLAIFNEQFF
TGTGCCAGCAGCTTAGGGCTAGCGATTTTTAATGAGCAGTTCTTC
>-|-|TRBV16|TRBJ2-1
CASSLQAEQFF
TGTGCCAGCAGCCTACAAGCAGAGCAGTTCTTC
>-|TRBD1|TRBV9|TRBJ1-2
CASSATGTGSYGYTF
TGTGCCAGCAGCGCCACCGGGACAGGAAGCTATGGCTACACCTTC